This record looks at one T cell receptor (beta chain) sequence and its context. The target antigen is unknown. This specimen comes from a study of graft-versus-host responses after intestinal transplantation. Whole-study context: Recipients got multivisceral, liver-intestinal, or isolated intestinal transplants. The study gave all recipients anti-thymocyte globulin induction, then tacrolimus and steroids for 2 to 3 years. Study-level findings and limits: Some GvH clones appeared in ileal mucosa or blood before recipient bone marrow. Association was observed between peak circulating GvH clone levels and early post-transplant HvG declines.

Trimming took 8 bases from V and 4 from J; bases not matched to a gene: 8. The CDR3 consists of 15 residues. Germline assignment: CDR1 MNHNS and CDR2 SASEGT. Clones were read by immunoSEQ multiplex PCR, and TCRdb kept only the in-frame ones, dropping some. The sample lists over 100,000 clones; roughly 90% were seen once. Sequenced material: unstimulated CD4+ T cells sorted from spleen or lymph node cells, taken before intestinal transplant. J is TRBJ2-5 and V is TRBV6-1, with 12 bases lining up with TRBD2. The receptor comes from a human donor who received an intestinal transplant. The CDR3 region has the DNA TGTGCCAGCGGAGGACTAGCGGGGCCAGGAGAGACCCAGTACTTC. It translates to CASGGLAGPGETQYF.